This TCR beta chain comes out of a study of T cell changes during pregnancy in multiple sclerosis. Libraries were prepared by immunoSEQ multiplex PCR; TCRdb keeps only in-frame clonotypes and omits some of them. The table includes approximately 49,000 clones, around 94% detected once. The specimen comprised CD4+ T cells from peripheral blood mononuclear cells, sampled in the second trimester of pregnancy. The sequence derives from a female donor in good health, enrolled as a control in a pregnancy study.

The CDR3 loop is CASSPLAGATYEQYF. The CDR3 region has the DNA TGTGCCAGCTCACCCCTAGCGGGTGCAACCTACGAGCAGTACTTC. The chain uses TRBV18 and TRBJ2-7; the match to TRBD2 covers 8 bases. J gave up 2 bases and V 3 bases, and 6 bases lay outside the gene matches. CDR3 length: 15 amino acids. Germline values: CDR1 KGHSH, CDR2 LQKENI.